This TCR beta chain derives from a study of T cell repertoires in cytomegalovirus infection. Study-level information: Recently identified HLA-C-restricted CMV epitopes and well-studied HLA-B-restricted CMV epitopes were used by the study. The public TCR beta signatures pointed to both CMV infection and matching HLA type.

About this clonotype: Its specificity is unknown.

One entry per CDR3 protein, called by TCRdb with MiXCR from the reads. Altogether about 220,000 distinct CDR3 sequences are present, 35% to 45% being singletons, with the ten largest covering approximately 60%. Study-wide findings and caveats: HLA-C-restricted CMV clonotypes gave the most frequent clonotype in two of eight donors. Cumulative frequency of public TCR beta families picked out carriers of CMV plus the relevant HLA.

Germline V gene sequence: CDR1 DFQATT, CDR2 SNEGSKA (reference sequence). This CDR3 region has 17 residues. Trimming at V came to 0 bases and at J to 4 bases, leaving 11 bases not matched to a gene. Sample: CD8+ T cells from cultured PBMCs, taken from culture after CMV antigen stimulation. This rearrangement joins TRBV20-1 to TRBJ2-1; 8 nucleotides match TRBD2. The receptor was isolated from a human donor in good health (CMV status not recorded). Some clones in this sample may be carry-over from other donors' samples. CDR3 protein: CSARDIGSGGTYNEQFF. CDR3 DNA sequence: TGCAGTGCTAGAGATATCGGGAGCGGGGGTACATACAATGAGCAGTTCTTC.